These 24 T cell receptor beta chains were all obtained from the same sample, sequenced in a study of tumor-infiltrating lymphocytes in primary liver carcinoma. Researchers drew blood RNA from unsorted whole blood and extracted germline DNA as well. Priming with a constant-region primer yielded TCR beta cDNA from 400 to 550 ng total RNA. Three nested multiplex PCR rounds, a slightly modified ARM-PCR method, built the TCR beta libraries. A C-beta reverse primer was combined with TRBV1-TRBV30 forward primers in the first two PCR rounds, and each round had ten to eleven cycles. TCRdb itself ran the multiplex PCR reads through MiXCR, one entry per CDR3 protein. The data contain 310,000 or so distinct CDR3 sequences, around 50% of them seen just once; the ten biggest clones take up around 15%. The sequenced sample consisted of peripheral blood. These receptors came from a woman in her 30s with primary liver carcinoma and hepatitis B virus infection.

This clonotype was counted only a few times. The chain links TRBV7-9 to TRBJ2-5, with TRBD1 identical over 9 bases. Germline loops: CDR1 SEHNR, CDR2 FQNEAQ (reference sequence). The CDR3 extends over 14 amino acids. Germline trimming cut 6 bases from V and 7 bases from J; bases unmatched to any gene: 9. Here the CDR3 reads CASSPTRQGGTQYF. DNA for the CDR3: TGTGCCAGCAGTCCCACCCGACAGGGGGGGACCCAGTACTTC.

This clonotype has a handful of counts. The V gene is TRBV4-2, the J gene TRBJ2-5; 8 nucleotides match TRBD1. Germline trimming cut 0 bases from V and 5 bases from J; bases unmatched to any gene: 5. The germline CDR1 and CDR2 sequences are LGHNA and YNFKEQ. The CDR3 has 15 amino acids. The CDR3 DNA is TGTGCCAGCAGCCAAGAGACAGGGGCTGGTGAGACCCAGTACTTC. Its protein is CASSQETGAGETQYF.

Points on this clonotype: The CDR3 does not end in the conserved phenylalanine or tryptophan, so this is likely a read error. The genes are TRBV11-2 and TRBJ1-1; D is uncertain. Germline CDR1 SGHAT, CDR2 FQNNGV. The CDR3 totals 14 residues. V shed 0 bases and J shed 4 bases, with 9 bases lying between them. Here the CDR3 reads CASSLEWGGTEAFS. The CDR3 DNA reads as TGTGCCAGCAGCTTAGAGTGGGGAGGCACTGAAGCTTTCTCT.

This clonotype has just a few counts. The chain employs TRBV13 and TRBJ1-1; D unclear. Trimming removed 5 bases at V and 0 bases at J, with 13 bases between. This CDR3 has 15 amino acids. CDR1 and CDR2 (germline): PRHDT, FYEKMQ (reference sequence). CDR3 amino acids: CASSRGEGMNTEAFF. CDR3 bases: TGTGCCAGCAGCCGCGGGGAGGGCATGAACACTGAAGCTTTCTTT.

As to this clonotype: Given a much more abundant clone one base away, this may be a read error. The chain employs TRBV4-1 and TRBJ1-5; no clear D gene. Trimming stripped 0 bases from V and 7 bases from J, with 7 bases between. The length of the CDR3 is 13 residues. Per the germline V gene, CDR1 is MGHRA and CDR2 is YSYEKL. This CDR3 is CASSQDLPQPQHF. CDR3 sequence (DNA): TGCGCCAGCAGCCAAGATTTACCACAGCCCCAGCATTTT.

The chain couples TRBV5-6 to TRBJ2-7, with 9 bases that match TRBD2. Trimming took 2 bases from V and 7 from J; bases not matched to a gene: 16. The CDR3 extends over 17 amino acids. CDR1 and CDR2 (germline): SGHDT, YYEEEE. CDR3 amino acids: CASSLMTLAGPGGEQYF. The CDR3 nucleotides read TGTGCCAGCAGCTTAATGACGCTAGCGGGACCGGGCGGAGAGCAGTACTTC.

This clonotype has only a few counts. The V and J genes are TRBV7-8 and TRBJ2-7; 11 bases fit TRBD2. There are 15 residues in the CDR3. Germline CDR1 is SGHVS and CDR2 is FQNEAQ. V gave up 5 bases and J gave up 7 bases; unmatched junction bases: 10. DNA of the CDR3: TGTGCCAGCAGCCGTACTAGCGGGAGCCCCGGGGAGCAGTACTTC. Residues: CASSRTSGSPGEQYF.

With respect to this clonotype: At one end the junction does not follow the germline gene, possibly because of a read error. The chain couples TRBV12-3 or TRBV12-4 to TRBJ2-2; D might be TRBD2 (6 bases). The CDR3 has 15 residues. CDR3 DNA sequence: TGTGCCAGTAGTTTTGGCGGGAATCCCACGGGGGAGCTGTTTTTT. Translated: CASSFGGNPTGELFF.

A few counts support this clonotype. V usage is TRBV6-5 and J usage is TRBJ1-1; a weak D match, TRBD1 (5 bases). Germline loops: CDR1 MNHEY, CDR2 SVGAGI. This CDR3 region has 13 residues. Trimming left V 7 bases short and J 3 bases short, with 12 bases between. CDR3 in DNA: TGTGCCAGCACCCCGGGGGGTTACACTGAAGCTTTCTTT. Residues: CASTPGGYTEAFF.

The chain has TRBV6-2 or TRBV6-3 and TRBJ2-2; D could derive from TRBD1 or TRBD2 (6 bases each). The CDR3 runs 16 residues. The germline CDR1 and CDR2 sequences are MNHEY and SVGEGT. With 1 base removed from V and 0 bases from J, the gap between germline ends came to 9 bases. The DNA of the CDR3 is TGTGCCAGCAGTTACTTGGGGGGCTCGAACACCGGGGAGCTGTTTTTT. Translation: CASSYLGGSNTGELFF.

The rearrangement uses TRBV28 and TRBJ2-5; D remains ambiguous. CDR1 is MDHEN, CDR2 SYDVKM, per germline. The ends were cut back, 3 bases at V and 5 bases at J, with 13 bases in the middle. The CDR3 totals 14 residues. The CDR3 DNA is TGTGCCAGCAGTTTGCTATTAACGGCCGAGACCCAGTACTTC. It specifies CASSLLLTAETQYF. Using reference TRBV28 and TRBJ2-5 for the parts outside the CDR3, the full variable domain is DVKVTQSSRYLVKRTGEKVFLECVQDMDHENMFWYRQDPGLGLRLIYFSYDVKMKEKGDIPEGYSVSREKKERFSLILESASTNQTSMYLCASSLLLTAETQYFGPGTRLLVL.

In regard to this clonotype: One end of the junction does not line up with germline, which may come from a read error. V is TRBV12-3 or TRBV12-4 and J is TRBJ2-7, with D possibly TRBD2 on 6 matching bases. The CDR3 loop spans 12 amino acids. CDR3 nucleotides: TGTGCCAGCAGTGACGGGACTGACGAGCAGTATTTC. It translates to CASSDGTDEQYF.

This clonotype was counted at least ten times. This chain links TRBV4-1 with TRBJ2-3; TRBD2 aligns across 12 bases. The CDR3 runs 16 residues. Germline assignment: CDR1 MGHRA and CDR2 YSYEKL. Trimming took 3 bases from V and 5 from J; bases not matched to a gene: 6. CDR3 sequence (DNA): TGCGCCAGCAGCCAGGCCCGACTAGCGGGAGAAGATACGCAGTATTTT. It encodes CASSQARLAGEDTQYF.

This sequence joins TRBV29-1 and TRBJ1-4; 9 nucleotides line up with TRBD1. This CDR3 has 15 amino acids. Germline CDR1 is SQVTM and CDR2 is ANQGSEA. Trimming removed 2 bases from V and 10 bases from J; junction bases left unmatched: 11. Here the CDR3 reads CSVEFTGTGIAKLFF. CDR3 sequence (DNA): TGCAGCGTTGAATTTACCGGGACAGGGATCGCAAAACTGTTTTTT.

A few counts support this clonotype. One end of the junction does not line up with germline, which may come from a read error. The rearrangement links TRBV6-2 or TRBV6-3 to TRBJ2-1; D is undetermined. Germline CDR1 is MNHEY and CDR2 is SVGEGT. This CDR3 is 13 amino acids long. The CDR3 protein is CVSSYSTYNEQFF. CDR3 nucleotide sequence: TGTGTCAGCAGTTACTCGACCTACAATGAGCAGTTCTTC.

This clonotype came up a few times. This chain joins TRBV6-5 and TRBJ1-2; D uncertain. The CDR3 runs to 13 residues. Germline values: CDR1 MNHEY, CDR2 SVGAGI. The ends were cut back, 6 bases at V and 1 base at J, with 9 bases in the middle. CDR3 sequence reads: CASSSTINYGYTF. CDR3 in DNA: TGTGCCAGCAGCTCTACTATTAACTATGGCTACACCTTC.

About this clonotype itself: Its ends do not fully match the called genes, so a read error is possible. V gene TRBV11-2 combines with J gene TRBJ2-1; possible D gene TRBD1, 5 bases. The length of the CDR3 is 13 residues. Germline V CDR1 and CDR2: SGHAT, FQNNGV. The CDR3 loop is CSSSQTAGNKQFF. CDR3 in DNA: TGTTCCAGCAGCCAGACAGCTGGCAATAAGCAGTTCTTC.

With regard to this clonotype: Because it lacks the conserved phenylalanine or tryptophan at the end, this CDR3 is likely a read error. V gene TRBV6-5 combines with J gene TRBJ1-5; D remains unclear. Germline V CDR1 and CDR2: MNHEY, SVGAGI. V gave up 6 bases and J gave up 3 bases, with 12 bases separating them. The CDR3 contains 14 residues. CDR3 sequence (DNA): TGTGCCAGCAGCCCCGGACCCGTCAATCAGCCCCAGCATTTA. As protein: CASSPGPVNQPQHL.

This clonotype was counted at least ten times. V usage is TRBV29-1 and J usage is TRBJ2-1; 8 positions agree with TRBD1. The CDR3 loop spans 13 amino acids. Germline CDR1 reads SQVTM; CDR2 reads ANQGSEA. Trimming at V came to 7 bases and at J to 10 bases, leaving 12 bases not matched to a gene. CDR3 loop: CSAEAGGRREQFF. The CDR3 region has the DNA TGCAGCGCCGAGGCAGGGGGCCGCCGAGAGCAGTTCTTC.

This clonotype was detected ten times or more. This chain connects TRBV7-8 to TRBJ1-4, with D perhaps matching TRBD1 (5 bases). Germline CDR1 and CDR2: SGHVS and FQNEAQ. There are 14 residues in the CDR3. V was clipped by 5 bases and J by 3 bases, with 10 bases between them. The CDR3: CASSNTGANEKLFF. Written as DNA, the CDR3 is TGTGCCAGCAGCAACACAGGAGCTAATGAAAAACTGTTTTTT.

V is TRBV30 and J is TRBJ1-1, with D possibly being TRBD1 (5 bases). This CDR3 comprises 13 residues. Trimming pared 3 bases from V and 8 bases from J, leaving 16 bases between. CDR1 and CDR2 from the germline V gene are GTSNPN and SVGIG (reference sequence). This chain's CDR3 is CAWRGSGTGEAFF. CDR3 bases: TGTGCCTGGAGGGGTTCAGGGACCGGAGAAGCTTTCTTT.

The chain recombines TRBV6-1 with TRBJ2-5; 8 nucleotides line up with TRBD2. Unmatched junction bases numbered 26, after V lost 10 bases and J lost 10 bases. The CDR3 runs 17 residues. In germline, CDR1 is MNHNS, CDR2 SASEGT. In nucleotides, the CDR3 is TGTGCCACCCACCTTTCGGGAGGAACTACGAGCGGGAGAAACCAGTACTTC. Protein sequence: CATHLSGGTTSGRNQYF.

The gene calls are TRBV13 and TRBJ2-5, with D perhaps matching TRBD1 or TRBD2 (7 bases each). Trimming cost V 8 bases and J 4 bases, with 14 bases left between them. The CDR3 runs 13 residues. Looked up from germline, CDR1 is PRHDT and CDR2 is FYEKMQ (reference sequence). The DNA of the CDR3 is TGTGCCAGCCGCAGGGGGGGAAGAGAGACCCAGTACTTC. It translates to CASRRGGRETQYF.

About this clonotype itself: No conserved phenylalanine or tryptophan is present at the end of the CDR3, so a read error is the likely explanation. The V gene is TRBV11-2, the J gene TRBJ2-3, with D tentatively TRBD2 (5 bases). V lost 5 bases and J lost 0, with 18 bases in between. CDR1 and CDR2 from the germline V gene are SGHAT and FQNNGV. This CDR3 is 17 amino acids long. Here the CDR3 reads CASSPVAGLTSTDTQYL. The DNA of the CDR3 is TGTGCCAGCAGCCCTGTGGCAGGACTGACTAGCACAGATACGCAGTATCTT.